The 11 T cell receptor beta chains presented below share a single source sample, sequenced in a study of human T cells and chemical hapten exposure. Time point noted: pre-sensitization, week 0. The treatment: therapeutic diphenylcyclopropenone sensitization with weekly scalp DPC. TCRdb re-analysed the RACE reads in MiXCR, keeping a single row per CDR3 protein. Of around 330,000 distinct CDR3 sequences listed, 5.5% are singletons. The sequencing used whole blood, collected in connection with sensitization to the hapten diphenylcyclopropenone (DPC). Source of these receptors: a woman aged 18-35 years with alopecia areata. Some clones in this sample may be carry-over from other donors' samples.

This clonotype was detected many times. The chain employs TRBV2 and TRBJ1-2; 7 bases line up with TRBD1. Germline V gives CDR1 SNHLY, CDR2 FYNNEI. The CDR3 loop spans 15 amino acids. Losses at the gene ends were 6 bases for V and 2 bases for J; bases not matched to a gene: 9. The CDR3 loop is CASSQDRWGNYGYTF. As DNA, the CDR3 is TGTGCCAGCAGCCAGGACAGGTGGGGGAACTATGGCTACACCTTC.

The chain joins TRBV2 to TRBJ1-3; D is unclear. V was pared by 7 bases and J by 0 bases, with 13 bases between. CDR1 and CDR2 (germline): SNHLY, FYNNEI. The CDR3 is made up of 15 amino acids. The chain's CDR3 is CASKELIFSGNTIYF. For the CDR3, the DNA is TGTGCCAGCAAGGAGCTTATCTTCTCTGGAAACACCATATATTTT. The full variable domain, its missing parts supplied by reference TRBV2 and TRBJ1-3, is EPEVTQTPSHQVTQMGQEVILRCVPISNHLYFYWYRQILGQKVEFLVSFYNNEISEKSEIFDDQFSVERPDGSNFTLKIRSTKLEDSAMYFCASKELIFSGNTIYFGEGSWLTVV.

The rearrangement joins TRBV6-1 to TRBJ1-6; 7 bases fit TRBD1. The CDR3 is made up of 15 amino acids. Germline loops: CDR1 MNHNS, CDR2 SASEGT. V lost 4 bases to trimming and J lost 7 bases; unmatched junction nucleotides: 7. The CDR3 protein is CASSVQTGSNSPLHF. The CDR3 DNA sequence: TGTGCCAGCAGTGTTCAGACAGGGAGCAATTCACCCCTCCACTTT.

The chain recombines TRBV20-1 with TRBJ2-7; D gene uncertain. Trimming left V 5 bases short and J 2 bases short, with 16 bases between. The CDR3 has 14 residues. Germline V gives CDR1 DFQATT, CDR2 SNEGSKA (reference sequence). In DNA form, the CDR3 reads TGCAGTGCTCCCGTATCCCAGAACACCTACGAGCAGTACTTC. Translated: CSAPVSQNTYEQYF.

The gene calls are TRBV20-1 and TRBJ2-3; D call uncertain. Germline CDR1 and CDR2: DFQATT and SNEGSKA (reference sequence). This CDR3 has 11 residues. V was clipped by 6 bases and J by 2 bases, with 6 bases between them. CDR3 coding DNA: TGCAGTGCCGGGCACACAGATACGCAGTATTTT. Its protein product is CSAGHTDTQYF.

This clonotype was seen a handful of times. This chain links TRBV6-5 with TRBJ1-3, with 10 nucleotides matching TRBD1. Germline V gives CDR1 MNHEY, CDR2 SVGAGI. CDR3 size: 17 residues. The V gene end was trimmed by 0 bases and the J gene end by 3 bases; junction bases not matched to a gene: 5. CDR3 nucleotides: TGTGCCAGCAGTTACTCTCAGACAGGGGGCTTTGGAAACACCATATATTTT. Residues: CASSYSQTGGFGNTIYF.

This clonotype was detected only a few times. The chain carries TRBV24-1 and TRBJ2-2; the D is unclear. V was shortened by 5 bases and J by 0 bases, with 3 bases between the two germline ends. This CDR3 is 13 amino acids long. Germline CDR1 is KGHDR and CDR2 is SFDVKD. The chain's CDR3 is CATSVPNTGELFF. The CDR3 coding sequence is TGTGCCACCAGTGTGCCGAACACCGGGGAGCTGTTTTTT.

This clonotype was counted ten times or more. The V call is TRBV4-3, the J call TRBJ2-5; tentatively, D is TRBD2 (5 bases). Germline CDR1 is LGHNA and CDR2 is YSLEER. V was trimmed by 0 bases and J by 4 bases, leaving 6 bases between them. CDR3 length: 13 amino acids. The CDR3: CASSQDGGETQYF. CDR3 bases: TGCGCCAGCAGCCAAGATGGAGGAGAGACCCAGTACTTC.

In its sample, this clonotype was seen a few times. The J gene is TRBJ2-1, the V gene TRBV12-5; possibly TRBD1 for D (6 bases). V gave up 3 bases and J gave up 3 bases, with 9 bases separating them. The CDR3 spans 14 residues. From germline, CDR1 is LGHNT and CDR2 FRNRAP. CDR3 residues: CASGLTDSYNEQFF. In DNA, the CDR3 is TGTGCTAGTGGTTTAACGGACAGCTACAATGAGCAGTTCTTC.

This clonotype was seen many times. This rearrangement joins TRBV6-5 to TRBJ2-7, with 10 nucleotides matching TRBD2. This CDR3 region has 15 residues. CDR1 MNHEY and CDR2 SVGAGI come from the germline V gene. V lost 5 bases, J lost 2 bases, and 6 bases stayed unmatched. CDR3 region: CASSPLSGGTYEQYF. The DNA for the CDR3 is TGTGCCAGCAGTCCTCTTAGCGGGGGGACCTACGAGCAGTACTTC.

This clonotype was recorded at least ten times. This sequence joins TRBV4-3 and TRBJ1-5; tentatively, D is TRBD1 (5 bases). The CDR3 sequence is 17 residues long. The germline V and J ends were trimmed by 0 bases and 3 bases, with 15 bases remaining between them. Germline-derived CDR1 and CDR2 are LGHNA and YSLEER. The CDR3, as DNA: TGCGCCAGCAGCCAAGATTTAAGGGGCAGTTACAATCAGCCCCAGCATTTT. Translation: CASSQDLRGSYNQPQHF.